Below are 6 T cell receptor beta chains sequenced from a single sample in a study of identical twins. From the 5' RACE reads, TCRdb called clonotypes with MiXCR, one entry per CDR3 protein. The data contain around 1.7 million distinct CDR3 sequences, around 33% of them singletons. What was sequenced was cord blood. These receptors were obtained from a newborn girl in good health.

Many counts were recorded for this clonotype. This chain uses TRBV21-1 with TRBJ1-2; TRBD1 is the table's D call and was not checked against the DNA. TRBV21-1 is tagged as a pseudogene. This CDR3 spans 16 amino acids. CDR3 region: CASSKGHRDLGYGYTF. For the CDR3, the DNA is TGTGCCAGCAGCAAAGGTCACAGGGATTTAGGGTATGGCTACACCTTC.

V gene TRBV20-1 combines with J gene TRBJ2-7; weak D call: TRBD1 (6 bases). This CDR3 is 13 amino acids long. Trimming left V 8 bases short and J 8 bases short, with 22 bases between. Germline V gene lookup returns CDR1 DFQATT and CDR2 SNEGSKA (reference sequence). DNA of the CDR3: TGCAGTATAGGGGGATCCGGATGGGGAAAGCAGTACTTC. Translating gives CSIGGSGWGKQYF.

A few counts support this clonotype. Here the CDR3 reads CASSGPPGGYNEQFF. The CDR3 nucleotides read TGTGCCAGCAGTGGTCCCCCGGGGGGATACAATGAGCAGTTCTTC. This rearrangement joins TRBV6-1 to TRBJ2-1; TRBD2 aligns across 7 bases. J lost 4 bases, V lost 4 bases, and 7 bases had no gene match. The V gene's germline CDR1 is MNHNS and CDR2 SASEGT. CDR3 size: 15 residues.

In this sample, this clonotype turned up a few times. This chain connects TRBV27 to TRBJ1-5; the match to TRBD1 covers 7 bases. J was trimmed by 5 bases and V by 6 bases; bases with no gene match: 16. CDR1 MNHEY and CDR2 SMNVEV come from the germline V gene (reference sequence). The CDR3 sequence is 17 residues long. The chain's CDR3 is CASSPRGGSLVHQPQHF. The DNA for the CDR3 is TGTGCCAGCAGCCCCAGGGGGGGGTCTTTGGTTCATCAGCCCCAGCATTTT.

CDR3 coding DNA: TGTGCCAGCAGCTGGGCCGTCAACGAGCAGTACTTC. Translated, it gives CASSWAVNEQYF. The rearrangement uses TRBV11-2 and TRBJ2-7, with D uncertain. CDR3 size: 12 residues. Trimming shortened V by 4 bases and J by 5 bases, and 9 bases separated the two germline ends. The germline gives CDR1 SGHAT, CDR2 FQNNGV.

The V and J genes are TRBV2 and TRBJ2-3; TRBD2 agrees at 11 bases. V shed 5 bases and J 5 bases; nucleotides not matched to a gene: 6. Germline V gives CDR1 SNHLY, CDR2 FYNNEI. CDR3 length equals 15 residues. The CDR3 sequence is CASSLLAGDLDTQYF. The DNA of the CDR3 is TGTGCCAGCAGTTTACTAGCGGGGGATTTAGATACGCAGTATTTT.